Detailed here is one T cell receptor beta chain. The target antigen is unknown. The sample originates from a study of blood T cells in healthy people across ages. Study-wide findings and caveats: Diversity was estimated from one million T cells, and these estimates were considered underestimates. A roughly linear age-dependent decrease characterized TCR beta diversity per million T cells.

The authors ran a second PCR of about 6 to 11 cycles using a sample-barcoded 5' primer and a J-beta primer mix. A template-switch adaptor that had 12 random nucleotides put a tag on each cDNA molecule. TCRdb reprocessed the 5' RACE reads via MiXCR and lists one record per CDR3 protein. This sample yields roughly 1.9 million distinct CDR3 sequences, of which 30% to 40% are seen a single time; more than 20% belongs to the top ten. The V end was cut by 1 base, the J end by 2 bases, with 12 bases between. The germline V gene encodes CDR1 SGHAT and CDR2 FQNNGV. The CDR3 covers 15 residues. This clonotype was sampled from a human donor in good health. The source material was blood. This rearrangement joins TRBV11-2 to TRBJ2-7; tentatively, D is TRBD2 (5 bases). Here the CDR3 reads CASSLGSAGAYEQYF. The CDR3 DNA reads as TGTGCCAGCAGCTTAGGCTCGGCCGGGGCCTACGAGCAGTACTTC.